Sequencing of this TCR beta chain was carried out in a study of CD8 T cells in Susac syndrome. The authors reverse transcribed 0.5 to 1 ug RNA with random hexamers. The amplification used immunoSEQ multiplex PCR on TCR beta CDR3; it spanned 54 Vbeta and 13 Jbeta. In TCRdb, the immunoSEQ multiplex PCR reads were re-called with MiXCR into one record per CDR3 protein. This sample yields about 120,000 distinct CDR3 sequences, of which around 94% are seen a single time; 0.1% to 0.15% belongs to the top ten. CDR1 and CDR2 from the germline V gene are DFQATT and SNEGSKA (reference sequence). V lost 7 bases to trimming and J lost 3 bases, with 9 bases between them. CDR3 length equals 11 residues.

Sequencing was performed on CD4+ T cells from PBMCs. This receptor was identified in a human donor with multiple sclerosis. The rearrangement uses TRBV20-1 and TRBJ2-5; unclear D gene. Written as DNA, the CDR3 is TGCAGTGGTCATGCGGAAGAGACCCAGTACTTC. Translation: CSGHAEETQYF.